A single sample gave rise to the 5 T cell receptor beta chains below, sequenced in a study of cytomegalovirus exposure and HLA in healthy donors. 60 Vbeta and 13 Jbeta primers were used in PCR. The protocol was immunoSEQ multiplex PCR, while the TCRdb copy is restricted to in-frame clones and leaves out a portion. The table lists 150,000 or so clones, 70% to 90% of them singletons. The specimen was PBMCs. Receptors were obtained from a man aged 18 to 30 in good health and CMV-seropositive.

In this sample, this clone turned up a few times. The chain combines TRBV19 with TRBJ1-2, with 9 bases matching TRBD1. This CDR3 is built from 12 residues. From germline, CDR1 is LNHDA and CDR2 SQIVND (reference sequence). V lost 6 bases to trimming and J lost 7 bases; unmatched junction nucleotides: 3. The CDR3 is CASSRDRAGYTF. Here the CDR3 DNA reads TGTGCCAGTAGCAGGGACAGGGCTGGCTACACCTTC.

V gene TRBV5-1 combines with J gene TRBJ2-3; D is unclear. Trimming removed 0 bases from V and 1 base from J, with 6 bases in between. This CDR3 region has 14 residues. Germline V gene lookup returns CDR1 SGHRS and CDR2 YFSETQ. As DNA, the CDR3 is TGCGCCAGCAGCTTGGGGGCAGGCACAGATACGCAGTATTTT. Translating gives CASSLGAGTDTQYF.

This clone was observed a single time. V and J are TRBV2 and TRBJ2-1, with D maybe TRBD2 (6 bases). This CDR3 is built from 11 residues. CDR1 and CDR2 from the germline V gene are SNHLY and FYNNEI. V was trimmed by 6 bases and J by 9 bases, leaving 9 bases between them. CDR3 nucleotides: TGTGCCAGCAGCCTCGGGGGTGAGCAGTTCTTC. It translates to CASSLGGEQFF.

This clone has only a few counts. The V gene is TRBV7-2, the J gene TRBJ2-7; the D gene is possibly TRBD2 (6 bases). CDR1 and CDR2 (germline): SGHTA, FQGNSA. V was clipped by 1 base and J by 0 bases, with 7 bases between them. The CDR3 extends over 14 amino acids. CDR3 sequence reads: CASSLVGSSYEQYF. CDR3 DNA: TGTGCCAGCAGCTTAGTCGGGAGCTCCTACGAGCAGTACTTC.

CDR3 sequence reads: CASSRQYSNQPQHF. The CDR3 coding sequence is TGTGCCAGCAGTAGACAGTATAGCAATCAGCCCCAGCATTTT. The chain couples TRBV6-1 to TRBJ1-5; TRBD1 might be the D (5 bases). With 5 bases removed from V and 0 bases from J, the gap between germline ends came to 8 bases. The CDR3 sequence is 14 residues long. Germline V gene sequence: CDR1 MNHNS, CDR2 SASEGT.